A selection of T cell receptor beta chains follows, all from one sample in a study of blood T cells in healthy people across ages. TCRdb fed the 5' RACE reads into MiXCR, producing one record per CDR3 protein. The sample comprises 1 million to 1.2 million distinct CDR3 sequences, roughly two fifths of which are singletons, and around 13% rests with the top ten. The specimen was blood. These receptors all stem from a man aged 18 to 29 in good health. CDR3s include the opening cysteine and the closing phenylalanine or tryptophan. The D gene is left open where the match is weak. Clone size is not always given. Where it is, it says once, few, many or a class for expanded clones.

clone_size: .; j_call: TRBJ1-6; d_call: .; v_call: TRBV2; cdr3_aa: CASSDRGDNSPLHF; cdr3_nt: TGTGCCAGCAGTGACCGGGGGGATAATTCACCCCTCCACTTT
clone_size: .; j_call: TRBJ2-7; d_call: TRBD2; v_call: TRBV7-3; cdr3_aa: CASSPSGTSFREQYF; cdr3_nt: TGTGCCAGCAGCCCATCCGGGACTAGCTTTAGGGAGCAGTACTTC
clone_size: .; j_call: TRBJ2-3; d_call: TRBD2; v_call: TRBV29-1; cdr3_aa: CSVEAFGGRSTDTQYF; cdr3_nt: TGCAGCGTTGAGGCTTTTGGCGGGAGGAGCACAGATACGCAGTATTTT
clone_size: .; j_call: TRBJ1-4; d_call: .; v_call: TRBV25-1; cdr3_aa: CASSEIGRTNEKLFF; cdr3_nt: TGTGCCAGCAGTGAGATCGGGCGGACAAATGAAAAACTGTTTTTT
clone_size: .; j_call: TRBJ2-2; d_call: .; v_call: TRBV19; cdr3_aa: CAGEGKRTGELFF; cdr3_nt: TGTGCCGGCGAGGGCAAGCGGACCGGGGAGCTGTTTTTT
clone_size: few; j_call: TRBJ2-2; d_call: .; v_call: TRBV7-7; cdr3_aa: CASSLALAMNTGELFF; cdr3_nt: TGTGCCAGCAGCTTAGCGCTGGCAATGAACACCGGGGAGCTGTTTTTT
clone_size: .; j_call: TRBJ2-3; d_call: TRBD2; v_call: TRBV2; cdr3_aa: CASSIYERGGVRTDTQYF; cdr3_nt: TGTGCCAGCAGCATTTACGAACGGGGAGGGGTTCGCACAGATACGCAGTATTTT
clone_size: .; j_call: TRBJ1-4; d_call: .; v_call: TRBV6-5; cdr3_aa: CASSRDGVVEKLFF; cdr3_nt: TGTGCCAGCAGCCGCGATGGGGTAGTGGAAAAACTGTTTTTT
clone_size: few; j_call: TRBJ2-3; d_call: .; v_call: TRBV5-1; cdr3_aa: CASSSPLGGDTQYF; cdr3_nt: TGCGCCAGCAGCTCTCCATTGGGGGGAGATACGCAGTATTTT
clone_size: few; j_call: TRBJ1-6; d_call: .; v_call: TRBV27; cdr3_aa: CASSFGVSPLHF; cdr3_nt: TGTGCCAGCAGTTTTGGGGTTTCACCCCTCCACTTT
clone_size: few; j_call: TRBJ1-1; d_call: .; v_call: TRBV13; cdr3_aa: CASSSSQTDEAFF; cdr3_nt: TGTGCCAGCAGCTCCTCACAGACAGACGAAGCTTTCTTT
clone_size: .; j_call: TRBJ1-1; d_call: .; v_call: TRBV6-5; cdr3_aa: CASALGNTEAFF; cdr3_nt: TGTGCCAGCGCGCTGGGGAACACTGAAGCTTTCTTT
clone_size: few; j_call: TRBJ2-1; d_call: .; v_call: TRBV6-2/TRBV6-3; cdr3_aa: CASILPRGGTNDEQFF; cdr3_nt: TGTGCCAGCATCTTACCCCGCGGGGGCACCAACGATGAGCAGTTCTTC
clone_size: few; j_call: TRBJ2-4; d_call: TRBD1; v_call: TRBV12-3/TRBV12-4; cdr3_aa: CASSLVRGLRDIQYF; cdr3_nt: TGTGCCAGCAGTTTAGTAAGGGGGCTGAGGGACATTCAGTACTTC
clone_size: .; j_call: TRBJ2-1; d_call: TRBD2; v_call: TRBV6-2/TRBV6-3; cdr3_aa: CASSYHLGRIGDEQFF; cdr3_nt: TGTGCCAGCAGTTACCATCTCGGGAGGATAGGGGATGAGCAGTTCTTC
clone_size: .; j_call: TRBJ1-1; d_call: .; v_call: TRBV20-1; cdr3_aa: CSAAPFPGTMNTEAFF; cdr3_nt: TGCAGTGCCGCACCATTTCCCGGGACCATGAACACTGAAGCTTTCTTT
clone_size: few; j_call: TRBJ1-2; d_call: TRBD1; v_call: TRBV20-1; cdr3_aa: CSARDDRGGGYTF; cdr3_nt: TGCAGTGCTAGAGATGACAGGGGGGGCGGCTACACCTTC
clone_size: .; j_call: TRBJ2-3; d_call: .; v_call: TRBV5-6; cdr3_aa: CASSLGGVEYF; cdr3_nt: TGTGCCAGCAGCTTGGGCGGAGTGGAGTATTTT
clone_size: .; j_call: TRBJ1-2; d_call: .; v_call: TRBV20-1; cdr3_aa: CSARDLGGNYGYTF; cdr3_nt: TGCAGTGCTAGAGATCTCGGGGGAAACTATGGCTACACCTTC
clone_size: few; j_call: TRBJ2-7; d_call: TRBD2; v_call: TRBV2; cdr3_aa: CASSETSGSHEQYF; cdr3_nt: TGTGCCAGCAGTGAGACTAGCGGGTCCCACGAGCAGTACTTC
clone_size: few; j_call: TRBJ2-1; d_call: .; v_call: TRBV6-5; cdr3_aa: CASSYVGGGLNNEQFF; cdr3_nt: TGTGCCAGCAGTTACGTGGGTGGAGGATTGAACAATGAGCAGTTCTTC
clone_size: .; j_call: TRBJ2-1; d_call: TRBD1; v_call: TRBV18; cdr3_aa: CASSPRQGAWNEQFF; cdr3_nt: TGTGCCAGCTCACCCCGACAGGGGGCTTGGAATGAGCAGTTCTTC
clone_size: .; j_call: TRBJ2-7; d_call: .; v_call: TRBV12-3/TRBV12-4; cdr3_aa: CASRALGYEQYF; cdr3_nt: TGTGCCAGCAGGGCGTTGGGCTACGAGCAGTACTTC
clone_size: .; j_call: TRBJ2-6; d_call: .; v_call: TRBV4-3; cdr3_aa: CASSQDGAGANVLTF; cdr3_nt: TGCGCCAGCAGCCAAGATGGGGCCGGGGCCAACGTCCTGACTTTC
clone_size: .; j_call: TRBJ2-3; d_call: .; v_call: TRBV18; cdr3_aa: CASSPKGRGDTQYF; cdr3_nt: TGTGCCAGCTCACCAAAGGGGCGGGGAGATACGCAGTATTTT
clone_size: many; j_call: TRBJ2-1; d_call: .; v_call: TRBV7-2; cdr3_aa: CASSPFLGSYNEQFF; cdr3_nt: TGTGCCAGCAGTCCCTTTCTTGGCTCCTACAATGAGCAGTTCTTC
clone_size: .; j_call: TRBJ2-3; d_call: .; v_call: TRBV27; cdr3_aa: CASSWKGEGTDTQYF; cdr3_nt: TGTGCCAGCAGTTGGAAAGGGGAAGGGACAGATACGCAGTATTTT
clone_size: .; j_call: TRBJ1-1; d_call: .; v_call: TRBV12-3/TRBV12-4; cdr3_aa: CASSFVQGWAFF; cdr3_nt: TGTGCCAGCAGTTTCGTGCAAGGTTGGGCTTTCTTT
clone_size: few; j_call: TRBJ2-6; d_call: .; v_call: TRBV29-1; cdr3_aa: CSVERSSGANVLTF; cdr3_nt: TGCAGCGTTGAAAGAAGCTCTGGGGCCAACGTCCTGACTTTC
clone_size: .; j_call: TRBJ2-5; d_call: TRBD2; v_call: TRBV6-5; cdr3_aa: CASSYGLADQETQYF; cdr3_nt: TGTGCCAGCAGTTACGGACTAGCGGATCAAGAGACCCAGTACTTC
clone_size: .; j_call: TRBJ2-5; d_call: TRBD1; v_call: TRBV2; cdr3_aa: CASSGRTGGKETQYF; cdr3_nt: TGTGCCAGCAGTGGTAGGACAGGGGGAAAAGAGACCCAGTACTTC
clone_size: many; j_call: TRBJ2-3; d_call: .; v_call: TRBV20-1; cdr3_aa: CSARGDAGVADTQYF; cdr3_nt: TGCAGTGCTAGAGGGGACGCCGGCGTCGCAGATACGCAGTATTTT
clone_size: many; j_call: TRBJ1-2; d_call: TRBD1; v_call: TRBV12-3/TRBV12-4; cdr3_aa: CASRPGTDNYGYTF; cdr3_nt: TGTGCCAGCAGGCCCGGGACAGACAACTATGGCTACACCTTC
clone_size: few; j_call: TRBJ1-2; d_call: .; v_call: TRBV20-1; cdr3_aa: CSARDHERTYGYTF; cdr3_nt: TGCAGTGCTAGAGATCACGAGAGGACCTATGGCTACACCTTC
clone_size: .; j_call: TRBJ1-3; d_call: .; v_call: TRBV20-1; cdr3_aa: CSARGTGNTIYF; cdr3_nt: TGCAGTGCTAGGGGCACTGGAAACACCATATATTTT
clone_size: .; j_call: TRBJ1-2; d_call: TRBD1; v_call: TRBV27; cdr3_aa: CASSDRGENGYTF; cdr3_nt: TGTGCCAGCAGCGACAGGGGAGAGAATGGCTACACCTTC
clone_size: .; j_call: TRBJ2-4; d_call: TRBD1; v_call: TRBV2; cdr3_aa: CASRLDRALAKNIQYF; cdr3_nt: TGTGCCAGCAGGCTAGACAGGGCCCTAGCCAAAAACATTCAGTACTTC
clone_size: .; j_call: TRBJ1-6; d_call: TRBD1; v_call: TRBV6-5; cdr3_aa: CTSSYGTGSYNSPLHF; cdr3_nt: TGTACCAGCAGTTACGGGACAGGGAGCTATAATTCACCCCTCCACTTT
clone_size: .; j_call: TRBJ1-4; d_call: .; v_call: TRBV4-3; cdr3_aa: CASSQDSSAGRRRNPNEKLFF; cdr3_nt: TGCGCCAGCAGCCAAGATTCAAGCGCTGGGAGACGTAGGAACCCTAATGAAAAACTGTTTTTT
clone_size: .; j_call: TRBJ2-3; d_call: .; v_call: TRBV12-5; cdr3_aa: CASALGADTQYF; cdr3_nt: TGTGCTAGTGCCTTGGGAGCAGATACGCAGTATTTT
clone_size: .; j_call: TRBJ1-5; d_call: .; v_call: TRBV6-4; cdr3_aa: CASSVAHNQPQHF; cdr3_nt: TGTGCCAGCAGTGTGGCCCACAATCAGCCCCAGCATTTT
clone_size: .; j_call: TRBJ2-7; d_call: .; v_call: TRBV4-3; cdr3_aa: CASSQEEEQGYEQYF; cdr3_nt: TGCGCCAGCAGCCAAGAAGAGGAGCAGGGCTACGAGCAGTACTTC
clone_size: .; j_call: TRBJ2-5; d_call: TRBD2; v_call: TRBV4-2; cdr3_aa: CASSQATSGGGQETQYF; cdr3_nt: TGTGCCAGCAGCCAAGCGACTAGCGGGGGCGGTCAAGAGACCCAGTACTTC
clone_size: .; j_call: TRBJ1-2; d_call: .; v_call: TRBV15; cdr3_aa: CATSGGTSANYGYTF; cdr3_nt: TGTGCCACCAGCGGTGGGACTTCAGCTAACTATGGCTACACCTTC
clone_size: .; j_call: TRBJ1-4; d_call: .; v_call: TRBV5-4; cdr3_aa: CASSRNREKLFF; cdr3_nt: TGTGCCAGCAGCCGGAACCGTGAAAAACTGTTTTTT
clone_size: few; j_call: TRBJ2-3; d_call: .; v_call: TRBV24-1; cdr3_aa: CATSDASDLGPRQYF; cdr3_nt: TGTGCCACCAGTGACGCCTCGGACCTGGGGCCACGGCAGTATTTT
clone_size: .; j_call: TRBJ2-2; d_call: .; v_call: TRBV27; cdr3_aa: CASSLIPDTGELFF; cdr3_nt: TGTGCCAGCAGTTTAATCCCGGACACCGGGGAGCTGTTTTTT
clone_size: .; j_call: TRBJ2-5; d_call: .; v_call: TRBV14; cdr3_aa: CASSQEDWEETQYF; cdr3_nt: TGTGCCAGCAGCCAGGAGGACTGGGAAGAGACCCAGTACTTC
clone_size: few; j_call: TRBJ1-2; d_call: TRBD1; v_call: TRBV29-1; cdr3_aa: CSVLTGVRGYTF; cdr3_nt: TGCAGCGTTTTGACAGGGGTCCGTGGCTACACCTTC
clone_size: once; j_call: TRBJ1-5; d_call: .; v_call: TRBV11-2; cdr3_aa: CASIERGAINQPQHF; cdr3_nt: TGTGCCAGCATCGAGCGGGGGGCGATCAATCAGCCCCAGCATTTT
clone_size: .; j_call: TRBJ1-5; d_call: .; v_call: TRBV6-5; cdr3_aa: CASRLADGSNQPQHF; cdr3_nt: TGTGCCAGCAGATTAGCGGACGGGAGCAATCAGCCCCAGCATTTT
clone_size: .; j_call: TRBJ2-7; d_call: .; v_call: TRBV7-3; cdr3_aa: CASSPNQGGPQYF; cdr3_nt: TGTGCCAGCAGCCCCAACCAGGGGGGCCCTCAGTACTTC